This TCR beta chain stems from a study of cytomegalovirus exposure and HLA in healthy donors. The PCR contained 60 Vbeta and 13 Jbeta primers. The method was immunoSEQ multiplex PCR; TCRdb's version includes in-frame clones alone and lacks a portion of them. This sample's clone table lists over 55,000 clones. Details on this clone: Its antigen remains unknown.

Broader study findings: Among the CMV-associated chains, three were confirmed in vitro as specific for CMV antigens. In a later analysis, most CMV-associated TCR beta chains appeared HLA-restricted. A later analysis associated roughly 15,000 TCR beta sequences with HLA alleles at a 0.05 false discovery rate.

Donors showed nominal health when sampled, although they likely had unrecorded immune exposures. The clonotype comes from a male donor in good health and CMV-seronegative. The material sequenced was PBMCs.

CDR3 region: CASSSPGQGEYEQYF. The CDR3 region has the DNA TGCGCCAGCAGCTCACCGGGACAGGGGGAGTACGAGCAGTACTTC. The chain joins TRBV5-1 to TRBJ2-7; 11 bases are shared with TRBD1. Trimming at V came to 3 bases and at J to 4 bases, leaving 6 bases not matched to a gene. The length of the CDR3 is 15 residues. The germline CDR1 and CDR2 sequences are SGHRS and YFSETQ.